This entry lists 25 T cell receptor beta chains sequenced from one sample in a study of vaccination and CD4 T cells after COVID-19. These receptors' targets are unknown. Treatment given: approximately nine-day PBMC culture with coronavirus spike peptide pools or control peptides (ViraFEST assay). The assay that was used to sequence DNA from cultured CD4+ T cells was the Oncomine TCR Beta short-read assay. A single record per CDR3 protein comes from TCRdb applying MiXCR to the PCR reads. The sample carries about 20,000 distinct CDR3 sequences, roughly 40% recorded once. Material: CD4+ T cells from blood, cultured in vitro, obtained before SARS-CoV-2 vaccination. Source of these receptors: a human donor who received a COVID-19 vaccine.

This chain links TRBV6-1 with TRBJ1-4; TRBD1 is a possible D gene (5 bases). The CDR3 spans 13 residues. CDR1 MNHNS and CDR2 SASEGT come from the germline V gene. The V gene lost 8 bases and the J gene lost 7 bases, with 14 bases spanning the gap. CDR3 sequence reads: CASGQGLIEKLFF. In DNA, the CDR3 is TGTGCCAGCGGGCAGGGACTAATTGAAAAACTGTTTTTT.

This clonotype showed up just a few times. The rearrangement links TRBV20-1 to TRBJ2-7; TRBD2 aligns across 15 bases. Trimming at V came to 5 bases and at J to 6 bases, leaving 5 bases not matched to a gene. This CDR3 is built from 14 residues. The V gene's germline CDR1 is DFQATT and CDR2 SNEGSKA (reference sequence). The CDR3 spells CSASGTSGGSEQYF. CDR3 nucleotides: TGCAGTGCTTCCGGGACTAGCGGGGGGAGCGAGCAGTACTTC.

The gene calls are TRBV7-9 and TRBJ2-5; perhaps D is TRBD1 or TRBD2 (5 bases each). This CDR3 is 15 amino acids long. Trimming took 7 bases from V and 0 from J, leaving 15 bases between them. Germline V gene data show CDR1 as SEHNR and CDR2 as FQNEAQ (reference sequence). The CDR3 DNA reads as TGTGCCAGCACCCCGCCGGGACGCAACCAAGAGACCCAGTACTTC. This translates into CASTPPGRNQETQYF.

The CDR3 reads CASNNRGKTQYF. As DNA, the CDR3 is TGTGCCAGCAATAACAGGGGAAAGACCCAGTACTTC. This chain joins TRBV6-1 and TRBJ2-5; 7 nucleotides line up with TRBD1. Trimming removed 7 bases from V and 6 bases from J; junction bases left unmatched: 5. Germline values: CDR1 MNHNS, CDR2 SASEGT. The CDR3 extends over 12 amino acids.

The chain uses TRBV28 and TRBJ1-5; 9 nucleotides match TRBD1. Per germline, CDR1 MDHEN and CDR2 SYDVKM. The junction had 10 bases not matched to a gene; V was cut back by 6 bases and J by 4 bases. This CDR3 spans 16 amino acids. The CDR3 DNA is TGTGCCAGCAGGCCCGCCGGACAGGGGTCAAATCAGCCCCAGCATTTT. Its translation is CASRPAGQGSNQPQHF.

The rearrangement joins TRBV30 to TRBJ1-2, with 8 bases aligning to TRBD1. CDR3 size: 13 residues. Trimming removed 2 bases from V and 8 bases from J; junction bases left unmatched: 7. Per the germline V gene, CDR1 is GTSNPN and CDR2 is SVGIG (reference sequence). This CDR3 reads CAWSPQGAEGYTF. CDR3 nucleotides: TGTGCCTGGAGTCCGCAGGGGGCGGAAGGCTACACCTTC.

This clonotype has more than one count but fewer than ten. The V gene is TRBV5-1, the J gene TRBJ2-5; D gene ambiguous. In germline, CDR1 is SGHRS, CDR2 YFSETQ. There are 15 residues in the CDR3. V was shortened by 0 bases and J by 5 bases, with 14 bases between the two germline ends. DNA of the CDR3: TGCGCCAGCAGCTTGGTAGTCTGGAAGGACGAGACCCAGTACTTC. Residues: CASSLVVWKDETQYF.

The genes are TRBV12-3 or TRBV12-4 and TRBJ1-2; D perhaps matches TRBD1 (5 bases). Trimming shortened V by 3 bases and J by 8 bases, and 10 bases separated the two germline ends. This CDR3 has 12 residues. CDR3 loop: CASSLSGDGYTF. CDR3 DNA: TGTGCCAGCAGTTTGTCCGGGGACGGCTACACCTTC.

This clonotype was picked up a small number of times. This chain joins TRBV20-1 and TRBJ2-3; 10 positions match TRBD2. Germline values: CDR1 DFQATT, CDR2 SNEGSKA (reference sequence). The CDR3 runs 17 residues. After removal of 1 base from V and 3 bases from J, the junction contained 10 bases not matched to a gene. The CDR3 protein is CSARAGLAPGGTDTQYF. DNA for the CDR3: TGCAGTGCTAGAGCGGGACTAGCGCCCGGTGGTACAGATACGCAGTATTTT.

This chain joins TRBV27 and TRBJ2-3, with 9 bases lining up with TRBD1. The CDR3 sequence is 14 residues long. From germline, CDR1 is MNHEY and CDR2 SMNVEV (reference sequence). V lost 2 bases, J lost 4 bases, and 1 base stayed unmatched. The CDR3 loop reads CASSLGTGPDTQYF. CDR3 DNA sequence: TGTGCCAGCAGTTTAGGGACAGGGCCAGATACGCAGTATTTT.

Only a few counts were recorded for this clonotype. This sequence joins TRBV6-1 and TRBJ2-7; the match to TRBD1 covers 9 bases. Germline CDR1 and CDR2: MNHNS and SASEGT. Trimming took 6 bases from V and 3 from J; bases not matched to a gene: 15. This CDR3 spans 17 amino acids. The CDR3 DNA sequence: TGTGCCAGCAGAATTGGGACAGGGTTTCCGGGCGTCTACGAGCAGTACTTC. Amino acid sequence: CASRIGTGFPGVYEQYF.

The V and J genes are TRBV20-1 and TRBJ2-3; D gene ambiguous. The CDR3 totals 10 residues. CDR1 and CDR2 (germline): DFQATT, SNEGSKA (reference sequence). V gave up 3 bases and J gave up 9 bases, with 7 bases separating them. DNA of the CDR3: TGCAGTGCTAGCGGTGGGACGCAGTATTTT. Translated, it gives CSASGGTQYF.

This clonotype showed up just a few times. The CDR3 region has the DNA TGTGCCAGCAGTTCGGGACAGGGCGGGGGGTACAATGAGCAGTTCTTC. The encoded protein is CASSSGQGGGYNEQFF. The chain uses TRBV6-2 or TRBV6-3 and TRBJ2-1; a weak D match, TRBD1 (9 bases). V lost 4 bases and J lost 4, with 17 bases in between. Germline CDR1 MNHEY, CDR2 SVGEGT. This CDR3 is 16 amino acids long.

The gene calls are TRBV12-3 or TRBV12-4 and TRBJ1-6; 7 bases align to TRBD1. There are 15 residues in the CDR3. V lost 3 bases and J lost 7; bases outside the gene matches: 6. CDR3 protein: CASSFRGKKNSPLHF. The CDR3 coding sequence is TGTGCCAGCAGTTTCAGGGGGAAGAAAAATTCACCCCTCCACTTT.

This clonotype was counted between two and nine times. This chain connects TRBV10-3 to TRBJ2-7; 8 bases are a match to TRBD1. This CDR3 has 13 residues. V was clipped by 6 bases and J by 5 bases; unmatched bases: 6. Germline V gives CDR1 ENHRY, CDR2 SYGVKD. CDR3 in DNA: TGTGCCATCAGAGCGGACAGGGTCCACGAGCAGTACTTC. Translated: CAIRADRVHEQYF.

In its sample, this clonotype was seen once. The chain links TRBV15 to TRBJ2-5, with D possibly TRBD1 on 8 matching bases. V was cut by 3 bases and J by 2 bases, with 16 bases left in between. This CDR3 is 16 amino acids long. CDR1 LNHNV and CDR2 YYDKDF come from the germline V gene (reference sequence). CDR3: CATSRPDRGGQETQYF. CDR3 in DNA: TGTGCCACCAGCAGGCCCGACAGGGGAGGGCAAGAGACCCAGTACTTC.

The rearrangement joins TRBV2 to TRBJ1-5; TRBD1 agrees at 7 bases. CDR3 length equals 16 residues. Looked up from germline, CDR1 is SNHLY and CDR2 is FYNNEI. Trimming took 4 bases from V and 0 from J; bases not matched to a gene: 6. The DNA for the CDR3 is TGTGCCAGCAGTGGAGGGGGCAAGGGTAGCAATCAGCCCCAGCATTTT. It codes for CASSGGGKGSNQPQHF.

This clonotype was counted between two and nine times. This sequence joins TRBV19 and TRBJ1-1, with D uncertain. This CDR3 region has 14 residues. The germline V gene has CDR1 LNHDA and CDR2 SQIVND (reference sequence). The germline V and J ends were trimmed by 2 bases and 1 base, with 8 bases remaining between them. CDR3: CASSIIARNTEAFF. Written as DNA, the CDR3 is TGTGCCAGTAGTATAATAGCGAGGAACACTGAAGCTTTCTTT. Looking up the rest from reference TRBV19 and TRBJ1-1 gives the full variable domain: DGGITQSPKYLFRKEGQNVTLSCEQNLNHDAMYWYRQDPGQGLRLIYYSQIVNDFQKGDIAEGYSVSREKKESFPLTVTSAQKNPTAFYLCASSIIARNTEAFFGQGTRLTVV.

This clonotype was detected a few times. This chain joins TRBV7-9 and TRBJ1-2; 8 bases are a match to TRBD1. Germline V CDR1 and CDR2: SEHNR, FQNEAQ (reference sequence). The J segment lost 1 base and the V segment lost 5 bases, leaving 3 bases of the junction unmatched. The CDR3 runs 14 residues. The DNA for the CDR3 is TGTGCCAGCAGCAGCGACAGGGGTAACTATGGCTACACCTTC. Translation gives CASSSDRGNYGYTF.

This clonotype is medium-sized. The CDR3 region has the DNA TGTGCCACCAGTGACGCAGGGAGGTACAATGAGCAGTTCTTC. Amino acid sequence: CATSDAGRYNEQFF. The V call is TRBV24-1, the J call TRBJ2-1, with a weak D call TRBD2 (6 bases). V shed 4 bases and J shed 4 bases, with 10 bases lying between them. Germline CDR1 reads KGHDR; CDR2 reads SFDVKD. The CDR3 contains 14 residues.

This chain uses TRBV5-1 with TRBJ2-5; D is unresolved. This CDR3 spans 11 amino acids. The germline V and J ends were trimmed by 2 bases and 5 bases, with 4 bases remaining between them. Germline V gene data show CDR1 as SGHRS and CDR2 as YFSETQ. CDR3 region: CASSFLETQYF. DNA of the CDR3: TGCGCCAGCAGCTTTCTGGAGACCCAGTACTTC.

The chain is built from TRBV10-2 and TRBJ1-1, with TRBD1 identical over 7 bases. V dropped 8 bases and J dropped 6; count of bases not matched to a gene: 6. There are 12 residues in the CDR3. Per germline, CDR1 WSHSY and CDR2 SAAADI. DNA of the CDR3: TGCGCCAGCTTAGACCAGGGGGCTGAAGCTTTCTTT. Protein sequence: CASLDQGAEAFF.

This rearrangement joins TRBV30 to TRBJ1-6; D uncertain. Trimming cost V 2 bases and J 7 bases, with 21 bases left between them. This CDR3 region has 17 residues. Germline CDR1 GTSNPN, CDR2 SVGIG (reference sequence). CDR3 residues: CAWSNGNRLRSNSPLHF. The CDR3 region has the DNA TGTGCCTGGAGTAATGGGAACCGATTGAGATCGAATTCACCCCTCCACTTT.

This clonotype is medium-sized within its sample. The genes are TRBV21-1 and TRBJ1-2; the table assigns TRBD1, which was not confirmed against the DNA. TRBV21-1 has pseudogene status. CDR3 length: 15 residues. The DNA for the CDR3 is TGTGCCAGCAGCAAATCACCAGGGAACCACTATGGCTACACCTTC. This gives the protein CASSKSPGNHYGYTF.

The V and J genes are TRBV6-5 and TRBJ1-6, with 9 bases fitting TRBD1. The CDR3 sequence is 15 residues long. V lost 4 bases and J lost 10; bases outside the gene matches: 8. Looked up from germline, CDR1 is MNHEY and CDR2 is SVGAGI. CDR3 nucleotides: TGTGCCAGCAGTTTTGGGGACAGGGATTACTCACCCCTCCACTTT. Encoded protein: CASSFGDRDYSPLHF.